This entry lists 21 T cell receptor beta chains sequenced from one sample in a study of cytomegalovirus exposure and HLA in healthy donors. Vbeta (60) and Jbeta (13) primers were used in the PCR. Measured with immunoSEQ multiplex PCR; TCRdb has only the in-frame clones, and not every one. The table lists 200,000 to 250,000 clones. The specimen sequenced was PBMCs. Every receptor here comes from a girl aged 2-10 years in good health and CMV-seropositive.

The V call is TRBV7-9, the J call TRBJ2-3, with no clear D. CDR1 and CDR2 from the germline V gene are SEHNR and FQNEAQ (reference sequence). V was clipped by 5 bases and J by 0 bases, with 12 bases between them. The CDR3 loop spans 15 amino acids. The DNA for the CDR3 is TGTGCCAGCAGCCCACGGTCCACCAGCACAGATACGCAGTATTTT. Its protein product is CASSPRSTSTDTQYF.

A note on this clone: Relative to the germline gene, one junction end is altered; a read error may explain this. V and J are TRBV6-1 and TRBJ1-5; D unclear. Germline lookup yields CDR1 MNHNS and CDR2 SASEGT. This CDR3 comprises 18 residues. The DNA of the CDR3 is TGTGCCAGCTGTGAGGTGGGAGGAGCCCCTTGGAGCAATCAGCCCCAGCATTTT. Residues: CASCEVGGAPWSNQPQHF.

The chain recombines TRBV27 with TRBJ1-4, with D possibly being TRBD1 (6 bases). Germline assignment: CDR1 MNHEY and CDR2 SMNVEV (reference sequence). This CDR3 region has 17 residues. V dropped 6 bases and J dropped 6 bases, with 23 bases sitting between them. The CDR3, as DNA: TGTGCCAGCAGACGCCTAGCTTTGGGCAGGGGATATGAAAAACTGTTTTTT. Protein sequence: CASRRLALGRGYEKLFF.

This rearrangement joins TRBV2 to TRBJ1-2; no reliable D call. Germline V CDR1 and CDR2: SNHLY, FYNNEI. The CDR3 runs to 13 residues. With 7 bases removed from V and 4 bases from J, the gap between germline ends came to 13 bases. The CDR3 coding sequence is TGTGCCAGCACGGAACAGTTCTTCTATGGCTACACCTTC. This gives the protein CASTEQFFYGYTF. The complete variable domain, with remaining parts taken from reference TRBV2 and TRBJ1-2, reads EPEVTQTPSHQVTQMGQEVILRCVPISNHLYFYWYRQILGQKVEFLVSFYNNEISEKSEIFDDQFSVERPDGSNFTLKIRSTKLEDSAMYFCASTEQFFYGYTFGSGTRLTVV.

The J gene is TRBJ2-7, the V gene TRBV28; TRBD2 matches at 10 bases. The CDR3 covers 15 residues. Germline-derived CDR1 and CDR2 are MDHEN and SYDVKM. Trimming removed 5 bases from V and 7 bases from J; junction bases left unmatched: 11. CDR3 nucleotide sequence: TGTGCCAGCAGTCCAGGGCTAGCGGGGGTAGGAGAGCAGTACTTC. Its protein product is CASSPGLAGVGEQYF.

The chain is built from TRBV11-2 and TRBJ2-1; 7 bases match TRBD1. V lost 1 base to trimming and J lost 4 bases; unmatched junction nucleotides: 4. The length of the CDR3 is 15 residues. CDR1 and CDR2 (germline): SGHAT, FQNNGV. CDR3 in amino acids: CASSLGQGMYNEQFF. CDR3 DNA: TGTGCCAGCAGCTTAGGACAGGGCATGTACAATGAGCAGTTCTTC.

The rearrangement uses TRBV28 and TRBJ1-1, with D perhaps matching TRBD1 (5 bases). Trimming shortened V by 2 bases and J by 6 bases, and 10 bases separated the two germline ends. Germline V gene sequence: CDR1 MDHEN, CDR2 SYDVKM. This CDR3 is built from 13 residues. The CDR3 loop reads CASSLMGQPEAFF. CDR3 coding DNA: TGTGCCAGCAGTTTAATGGGGCAGCCTGAAGCTTTCTTT.

The genes are TRBV10-3 and TRBJ2-3; 9 nucleotides match TRBD2. Germline V gene data show CDR1 as ENHRY and CDR2 as SYGVKD. The CDR3 consists of 15 residues. The junction had 14 bases not matched to a gene; V was cut back by 10 bases and J by 6 bases. The CDR3 is CATLAGERWADTQYF. DNA for the CDR3: TGTGCCACCTTAGCGGGAGAACGATGGGCGGATACGCAGTATTTT.

The chain is built from TRBV7-2 and TRBJ2-4; D perhaps matches TRBD1 (6 bases). Germline V gene sequence: CDR1 SGHTA, CDR2 FQGNSA. CDR3 length: 13 amino acids. The germline V and J ends were trimmed by 5 bases and 9 bases, with 14 bases remaining between them. The CDR3 DNA follows: TGTGCCAGCAGCCGTAACAGGGAAGGCATTCAGTACTTC. This codes for CASSRNREGIQYF.

The V and J genes are TRBV14 and TRBJ2-3; D gene uncertain. Germline V gene lookup returns CDR1 SGHDN and CDR2 FVKESK. The CDR3 is 14 residues long. V was pared by 1 base and J by 1 base, with 6 bases between. The DNA of the CDR3 is TGTGCCAGCAGCCAAGGTCTCGGCACAGATACGCAGTATTTT. The encoded protein is CASSQGLGTDTQYF.

V usage is TRBV11-2 and J usage is TRBJ1-2; no reliable D call. The CDR3 is 15 amino acids. Trimming stripped 5 bases from V and 3 bases from J, with 16 bases between. Germline V CDR1 and CDR2: SGHAT, FQNNGV. The CDR3 coding sequence is TGTGCCAGCAGCGGAGGACCGACGATCTACTATGGCTACACCTTC. This gives the protein CASSGGPTIYYGYTF. The entire variable domain, with the rest obtained from reference TRBV11-2 and TRBJ1-2, is as follows: EAGVAQSPRYKIIEKRQSVAFWCNPISGHATLYWYQQILGQGPKLLIQFQNNGVVDDSQLPKDRFSAERLKGVDSTLKIQPAKLEDSAVYLCASSGGPTIYYGYTFGSGTRLTVV.

The gene calls are TRBV7-2 and TRBJ2-1, with D unclear. CDR3 size: 16 residues. The germline V gene has CDR1 SGHTA and CDR2 FQGNSA. Deletions cut 5 bases from V and 4 bases from J, with 18 bases between. CDR3 sequence (DNA): TGTGCCAGCAGCACTGCGGTCGCGGAGTGGTACAATGAGCAGTTCTTC. It yields the protein CASSTAVAEWYNEQFF.

The CDR3 bases are TGTGCCAGCACCCCGAGGACAGGAGGGTACGAGCAGTACTTC. This encodes CASTPRTGGYEQYF. This chain joins TRBV27 and TRBJ2-7; D may be TRBD1 (7 bases). V lost 7 bases to trimming and J lost 4 bases, with 17 bases between them. Germline V gene data show CDR1 as MNHEY and CDR2 as SMNVEV (reference sequence). The length of the CDR3 is 14 residues.

J is TRBJ2-1 and V is TRBV11-2, with D possibly matching TRBD2 (5 bases). Germline loops: CDR1 SGHAT, CDR2 FQNNGV. The V end lost 1 base, the J end lost 5 bases, and 9 bases lay between the germline ends. The CDR3 totals 14 residues. CDR3 sequence (DNA): TGTGCCAGCAGCTTAGTGGGGAGAGACAATGAGCAGTTCTTC. It encodes CASSLVGRDNEQFF.

V and J are TRBV28 and TRBJ2-7; TRBD2 is a possible D gene (5 bases). Germline V gene sequence: CDR1 MDHEN, CDR2 SYDVKM. V lost 9 bases and J lost 5, with 20 bases in between. CDR3 length: 14 amino acids. CDR3 loop: CARTSGEGIHEQYF. DNA of the CDR3: TGTGCCAGAACCTCCGGGGAAGGGATACACGAGCAGTACTTC.

This chain uses TRBV10-3 with TRBJ1-2; the D is unclear. CDR1 is ENHRY and CDR2 is SYGVKD in the germline V gene. The CDR3 is made up of 14 amino acids. Trimming removed 0 bases from V and 5 bases from J, with 10 bases in between. The chain's CDR3 is CAISESGRVYGYTF. CDR3 DNA sequence: TGTGCCATCAGTGAGTCCGGGCGGGTATATGGCTACACCTTC.

The V call is TRBV2, the J call TRBJ1-5, with TRBD1 as a possible D gene (5 bases). The CDR3 runs 15 residues. V gave up 6 bases and J gave up 9 bases, with 21 bases separating them. Germline lookup yields CDR1 SNHLY and CDR2 FYNNEI. Here the CDR3 DNA reads TGTGCCAGCAGGGTAGACAGCTCTCCCCTGTGGCCCCAGCATTTT. It yields the protein CASRVDSSPLWPQHF.

This chain links TRBV13 with TRBJ2-1; a weak D match, TRBD2 (6 bases). This CDR3 is built from 15 residues. V was shortened by 0 bases and J by 0 bases, with 6 bases between the two germline ends. From germline, CDR1 is PRHDT and CDR2 FYEKMQ (reference sequence). CDR3 region: CASSLGGSSYNEQFF. CDR3 sequence (DNA): TGTGCCAGCAGCTTAGGCGGGAGCTCCTACAATGAGCAGTTCTTC.

V and J are TRBV19 and TRBJ2-5; TRBD2 matches 13 bases. V dropped 5 bases and J dropped 4; count of bases not matched to a gene: 4. This CDR3 has 15 amino acids. CDR1 and CDR2 (germline): LNHDA, SQIVND (reference sequence). The chain's CDR3 is CASSELAGGGETQYF. CDR3 nucleotide sequence: TGTGCCAGTAGTGAACTAGCGGGAGGGGGAGAGACCCAGTACTTC.

V usage is TRBV29-1 and J usage is TRBJ2-7; tentatively, D is TRBD2 (5 bases). The germline V gene has CDR1 SQVTM and CDR2 ANQGSEA. CDR3 length: 13 residues. Trimming removed 5 bases at V and 1 base at J, with 12 bases between. CDR3 coding DNA: TGCAGCGTTAGTCAAGCGGCTTCCTACGAGCAGTACTTC. Its protein product is CSVSQAASYEQYF.

This chain uses TRBV4-1 with TRBJ2-3, with D tentatively TRBD1 (6 bases). The CDR3 runs 16 residues. CDR1 is MGHRA and CDR2 is YSYEKL in the germline V gene. The V and J ends lost 4 bases and 7 bases respectively, with 21 bases between them. CDR3 sequence reads: CASSPTGRTAAHTQYF. The DNA for the CDR3 is TGCGCCAGCAGCCCAACAGGGCGGACCGCCGCCCATACGCAGTATTTT.